This T cell receptor (beta chain) stems from a study of OX40 agonist ivuxolimab in advanced cancers. About the study: Enrollees could have had prior anti-PD-1, anti-PD-L1 or anti-CTLA-4 therapy, which 35% to 40% had received. Study-wide results and limits: Both blood CD4+ and CD8+ T cells showed clonal growth by week 6 at 0.1 to 3.0 mg/kg. Antigen targets of the expanded peripheral T cells went undetermined.

With regard to this clone: Its antigen remains unidentified.

This CDR3 spans 15 amino acids. The ends were cut back, 2 bases at V and 2 bases at J, with 12 bases in the middle. Germline V gene data show CDR1 as MGHDK and CDR2 as SYGVNS. TCRdb keeps only in-frame clones here, not all; method: immunoSEQ multiplex PCR. The sample holds around 79,000 clones, more than 85% seen once. The chain employs TRBV25-1 and TRBJ1-1, with D possibly TRBD1 on 5 matching bases. Sequenced material: CD4+ or CD8+ T cells sorted from blood, taken in a trial of the OX40 agonist ivuxolimab. This receptor was identified in an adult with an advanced solid tumor such as melanoma, head and neck, liver or kidney cancer. CDR3 residues: CASSERDRLNTEAFF. The CDR3 DNA follows: TGTGCCAGCAGTGAAAGAGACAGACTAAACACTGAAGCTTTCTTT.